This T cell receptor beta chain was identified during a study of T cells in Graves' hyperthyroidism and ophthalmopathy. Points from the study as a whole: The model made its ophthalmopathy prediction, and onset followed a median approximately 6 months later. A 13 V-J signature model discriminated ophthalmopathy versus stable hyperthyroidism.

With 2 bases removed from V and 2 bases from J, the gap between germline ends came to 9 bases. The CDR3 has 14 residues. Germline V gene data show CDR1 as SGHAT and CDR2 as FQNNGV. There were TCR beta CDR3 regions amplified from RNA transcripts. Primed by the HTBI set, a first-round RT-PCR was run on the TCR CDR3. TCRdb reprocessed the multiplex PCR reads with MiXCR, giving one entry per CDR3 protein. This sample has 700,000 or so distinct CDR3 sequences, with less than 20% found just once. Hyperthyroidism, newly diagnosed and lasting under 2 months, affected patients aged 18 to 65. Clinical symptoms, serum thyroxine, TRAb, thyroid ultrasound and orbital computed tomography informed diagnoses. This clonotype came up many times. The target antigen is unknown.

The genes are TRBV11-2 and TRBJ2-5; no reliable D call. This TCR was sampled from a man between 18 and 35 years old with Graves' hyperthyroidism. Sequenced material: blood. The CDR3 DNA is TGTGCCAGCAGCTTATATGTGGGGCAAGAGACCCAGTACTTC. Amino acids: CASSLYVGQETQYF.